This T cell receptor (beta chain) was sequenced during a study of T-cell memory formation after mild COVID-19. MiXCR, run by TCRdb on the 5' RACE reads, gives a single entry per CDR3 protein. The sample holds roughly 80,000 distinct CDR3 sequences, approximately 15% seen once. The CDR3 sequence is 12 residues long. From germline, CDR1 is KGHSH and CDR2 LQKENI. Between the trimmed V and J ends, which lost 3 bases and 6 bases, there was a span of 9 bases. This TCR was recovered from an adult woman who had mild COVID-19 (a few samples of this study predate the infection). Cell type and time point are not known. The chain carries TRBV18 and TRBJ2-7, with D unresolved. The specimen was PBMCs or a T cell subset sorted from them (not recorded which). The CDR3: CASSPAGTEQYF. For the CDR3, the DNA is TGTGCCAGCTCACCCGCAGGCACCGAGCAGTACTTC.